Below are 23 T cell receptor beta chains sequenced from a single sample in a study of blood T cells in healthy people across ages. A second 7 to 11 cycle PCR used barcoded and J-beta primers. TCRdb fed the 5' RACE reads into MiXCR, producing one record per CDR3 protein. The repertoire holds some 1.8 million distinct CDR3 sequences, with roughly two fifths as singletons. Sequenced: blood. The receptor set was obtained from a human donor in good health.

This clonotype has more than one count but fewer than ten. The chain employs TRBV5-1 and TRBJ1-2, with D unresolved. Between the trimmed V and J ends, which lost 4 bases and 6 bases, there was a span of 19 bases. The CDR3 extends over 15 amino acids. Germline CDR1 SGHRS, CDR2 YFSETQ. The CDR3 bases are TGCGCCAGCAGCCTATCTATGGACCTAGGACATGGCTACACCTTC. It translates to CASSLSMDLGHGYTF.

The rearrangement joins TRBV19 to TRBJ1-2, with D possibly matching TRBD1 (5 bases). V gave up 3 bases and J gave up 4 bases, with 27 bases separating them. CDR3 length: 19 residues. Per germline, CDR1 LNHDA and CDR2 SQIVND (reference sequence). DNA for the CDR3: TGTGCCAGTAGTATGTTTGACACAGGAGGGGATATTGGAGGCTATGGCTACACCTTC. Protein sequence: CASSMFDTGGDIGGYGYTF.

Here the CDR3 DNA reads TGTGCCAGCAGCTCCGGGACAGGCCCATATCAGCCCCAGCATTTT. Its protein is CASSSGTGPYQPQHF. The chain carries TRBV28 and TRBJ1-5, with 8 bases lining up with TRBD1. The CDR3 has 15 amino acids. The germline V gene encodes CDR1 MDHEN and CDR2 SYDVKM. The J segment lost 5 bases and the V segment lost 6 bases, leaving 9 bases of the junction unmatched.

This clonotype has only a few counts. J is TRBJ1-1 and V is TRBV5-1; D not resolved. Trimming cost V 2 bases and J 1 base, with 9 bases left between them. CDR1 is SGHRS and CDR2 is YFSETQ in the germline V gene. CDR3 length equals 14 residues. The DNA for the CDR3 is TGCGCCAGCAGCTTTGACTGGGGGAACACTGAAGCTTTCTTT. This gives the protein CASSFDWGNTEAFF.

The V call is TRBV12-3 or TRBV12-4, the J call TRBJ1-5, with D possibly matching TRBD1 (5 bases). This CDR3 is built from 15 residues. V lost 6 bases to trimming and J lost 11 bases, with 23 bases between them. The CDR3 coding sequence is TGTGCCAGCAGCCTGACCGGGCTGAGGGGAGAGACCCAGCATTTT. It translates to CASSLTGLRGETQHF.

This clonotype was observed a few times. This chain uses TRBV5-1 with TRBJ2-3; 7 nucleotides line up with TRBD2. V shed 3 bases, J shed 7 bases, and the junction held 14 bases outside the gene matches. In germline, CDR1 is SGHRS, CDR2 YFSETQ. The CDR3 is made up of 16 amino acids. CDR3 sequence: CASSSYAAGEKNTQYF. For the CDR3, the DNA is TGCGCCAGCAGCTCTTACGCGGCGGGGGAGAAGAATACGCAGTATTTT.

The chain recombines TRBV7-3 with TRBJ2-6; D not resolved. The CDR3 contains 17 residues. Germline assignment: CDR1 SGHTA and CDR2 FQGTGA. V was shortened by 0 bases and J by 0 bases, with 9 bases between the two germline ends. The CDR3 loop is CASSLTNSPSGANVLTF. In DNA, the CDR3 is TGTGCCAGCAGCTTAACGAATTCACCCTCTGGGGCCAACGTCCTGACTTTC.

The V gene is TRBV12-3 or TRBV12-4, the J gene TRBJ1-6; D not resolved. CDR3 length: 15 residues. Trimming took 1 base from V and 4 from J, leaving 8 bases between them. CDR3 in DNA: TGTGCCAGCAGTTTAGGCCCGCCTTATAATTCACCCCTCCACTTT. Its protein product is CASSLGPPYNSPLHF.

This clonotype occurred a few times. J is TRBJ1-2 and V is TRBV5-1, with 8 bases lining up with TRBD1. Germline V lookup: CDR1 SGHRS, CDR2 YFSETQ. CDR3 length: 15 amino acids. J gave up 2 bases and V 0 bases, and 3 bases lay outside the gene matches. The CDR3 region has the DNA TGCGCCAGCAGCTTGGAGACAGGGGACAACTATGGCTACACCTTC. This gives the protein CASSLETGDNYGYTF.

The rearrangement uses TRBV12-3 or TRBV12-4 and TRBJ2-7; 7 nucleotides align to TRBD1. CDR3 size: 15 residues. V gave up 5 bases and J gave up 1 base; unmatched junction bases: 8. The chain's CDR3 is CASSPRQGDSYEQYF. The CDR3 coding sequence is TGTGCCAGCAGTCCCAGACAGGGCGATTCCTACGAGCAGTACTTC.

This clonotype was counted only a few times. This chain joins TRBV20-1 and TRBJ2-1; 13 nucleotides match TRBD2. The trim removed 5 bases at V and 6 bases at J, leaving 4 bases unmatched. In germline, CDR1 is DFQATT, CDR2 SNEGSKA (reference sequence). The length of the CDR3 is 14 residues. DNA for the CDR3: TGCAGTGCTCCGACTAGCGGGGGGATCAATGAGCAGTTCTTC. Its protein is CSAPTSGGINEQFF.

With regard to this clonotype: The junction departs from the called germline gene at one end, perhaps through a read error. J is TRBJ2-6 and V is TRBV4-3; 7 nucleotides match TRBD2. Looked up from germline, CDR1 is LGHNA and CDR2 is YSLEER. The CDR3 sequence is 15 residues long. Here the CDR3 DNA reads TGCGCCAGCAGACAAGATAGGGACTATAAGACCGTCCTGACTTTC. Its protein is CASRQDRDYKTVLTF.

This clonotype was picked up a small number of times. This chain joins TRBV5-1 and TRBJ2-1, with 7 bases identical to TRBD1. Germline loops: CDR1 SGHRS, CDR2 YFSETQ. The CDR3 is made up of 16 amino acids. J gave up 5 bases and V 2 bases, and 10 bases lay outside the gene matches. As DNA, the CDR3 is TGCGCCAGCAGCTTTACCACCGGGACAGTAAACAATGAGCAGTTCTTC. Its translation: CASSFTTGTVNNEQFF.

The rearrangement joins TRBV10-2 to TRBJ2-3, with D perhaps matching TRBD2 (5 bases). With 0 bases removed from V and 0 bases from J, the gap between germline ends came to 7 bases. Per germline, CDR1 WSHSY and CDR2 SAAADI. The CDR3 covers 15 residues. The CDR3, as DNA: TGCGCCAGCAGTGAGTCTAGCGTGAGCACAGATACGCAGTATTTT. It codes for CASSESSVSTDTQYF.

The chain uses TRBV11-3 and TRBJ1-1; 8 bases match TRBD1. The CDR3 extends over 17 amino acids. Looked up from germline, CDR1 is SGHNT and CDR2 is YENEEA. The trim removed 3 bases at V and 5 bases at J, leaving 14 bases unmatched. The chain's CDR3 is CASSLNPGGEEKTEAFF. Here the CDR3 DNA reads TGTGCCAGCAGCTTGAACCCAGGGGGCGAGGAGAAAACTGAAGCTTTCTTT.

This clonotype was found a few times. The chain has TRBV5-1 and TRBJ2-1; a weak D match, TRBD1 (6 bases). Per germline, CDR1 SGHRS and CDR2 YFSETQ. This CDR3 region has 14 residues. The V end was cut by 4 bases, the J end by 2 bases, with 10 bases between. CDR3 coding DNA: TGCGCCAGCAGCCATGGACAGACCTACAATGAGCAGTTCTTC. It codes for CASSHGQTYNEQFF.

This clonotype came up many times. V and J are TRBV29-1 and TRBJ2-7; D is perhaps TRBD2 (5 bases). This CDR3 is 13 amino acids long. Per the germline V gene, CDR1 is SQVTM and CDR2 is ANQGSEA. Trimming took off 6 bases at V and 0 bases at J, with 12 bases between the two ends. The CDR3 loop reads CSVRTGSSYEQYF. CDR3 sequence (DNA): TGCAGCGTACGGACTGGCAGCTCCTACGAGCAGTACTTC.

The chain links TRBV7-3 to TRBJ1-2; TRBD1 might be the D (5 bases). The CDR3 loop spans 13 amino acids. V lost 3 bases, J lost 10 bases, and 15 bases lay in between. Per germline, CDR1 SGHTA and CDR2 FQGTGA. This CDR3 is CASSFGQGLDYTF. The CDR3 DNA reads TGTGCCAGCAGCTTCGGGCAGGGATTGGACTACACCTTC.

This clonotype turned up a few times. The rearrangement uses TRBV20-1 and TRBJ1-1; no clear D. V shed 1 base and J shed 8 bases, with 8 bases lying between them. Per germline, CDR1 DFQATT and CDR2 SNEGSKA (reference sequence). The CDR3 is 11 residues long. The CDR3 DNA is TGCAGTGCTAGAGGGTATTGGGAAGCTTTCTTT. Protein sequence: CSARGYWEAFF.

This clonotype has at least ten counts. The J gene is TRBJ2-5, the V gene TRBV29-1; 9 positions match TRBD1. V lost 7 bases and J lost 4; bases outside the gene matches: 7. The germline V gene has CDR1 SQVTM and CDR2 ANQGSEA. This CDR3 has 13 residues. Here the CDR3 reads CSAANRGRETQYF. The CDR3 DNA is TGCAGCGCCGCAAACAGGGGGCGAGAGACCCAGTACTTC.

Turning to this clonotype: Germline is not matched at one junction end, which may reflect a read error. V and J are TRBV20-1 and TRBJ2-5; TRBD2 matches at 7 bases. The last part of the DNA fits TRBJ2-7 better; the J call may be wrong. The CDR3 consists of 15 residues. Germline V CDR1 and CDR2: DFQATT, SNEGSKA (reference sequence). Here the CDR3 reads CSTRLPGARGDEQYF. The CDR3 bases are TGCAGTACTAGGCTCCCCGGGGCCCGGGGGGACGAGCAGTACTTC.

CDR3 sequence: CASTRTGYDTEAFF. The CDR3 region has the DNA TGTGCCAGCACCCGGACAGGGTACGACACTGAAGCTTTCTTT. This sequence joins TRBV6-2 or TRBV6-3 and TRBJ1-1; the match to TRBD1 covers 8 bases. The CDR3 is 14 amino acids. Germline V gene lookup returns CDR1 MNHEY and CDR2 SVGEGT. Germline trimming cut 7 bases from V and 3 bases from J; bases unmatched to any gene: 7.

CDR3 DNA: TGTGCCAGCAGCCCGGGAGCTAGCATTAATGAGCAGTTCTTC. Protein: CASSPGASINEQFF. This chain joins TRBV12-3 or TRBV12-4 and TRBJ2-1; a possible D gene is TRBD2 (6 bases). The CDR3 loop spans 14 amino acids. Trimming took off 6 bases at V and 7 bases at J, with 16 bases between the two ends.